This T cell receptor (beta chain) was observed in a study of cytotoxic CD8 clonotypes in ibrutinib-treated CLL. Study as a whole: Mean per-sample yields comprised roughly 260,000 productive templates and tens of thousands of productive rearrangements. Whole-study findings and limits: Measured clonality at baseline was greater than in age-matched healthy donors and tracked with circulating CD8+ T-cell counts.

Deep sequencing aimed at 1 in 200,000 to 1 in 1 million T cells' resolution. TCRdb's copy holds only in-frame clones and misses some; the assay was immunoSEQ multiplex PCR. The sample yields roughly 28,000 clones, almost 85% seen once. On this clone: The antigen is not known.

The CDR3 spans 15 residues. CDR1 is LNHDA, CDR2 SQIVND, per germline (reference sequence). The ends lost 7 bases at V and 0 bases at J; junction bases unmatched: 6. This clonotype was sampled from a human donor with chronic lymphocytic leukemia. This chain joins TRBV19 and TRBJ2-5, with 9 bases fitting TRBD1. The sequences come from PBMCs, collected after 24 months of ibrutinib treatment. The CDR3 nucleotides are TGTGCCAGTATTGGGACAGGGAAAAACCAAGAGACCCAGTACTTC. As protein: CASIGTGKNQETQYF.